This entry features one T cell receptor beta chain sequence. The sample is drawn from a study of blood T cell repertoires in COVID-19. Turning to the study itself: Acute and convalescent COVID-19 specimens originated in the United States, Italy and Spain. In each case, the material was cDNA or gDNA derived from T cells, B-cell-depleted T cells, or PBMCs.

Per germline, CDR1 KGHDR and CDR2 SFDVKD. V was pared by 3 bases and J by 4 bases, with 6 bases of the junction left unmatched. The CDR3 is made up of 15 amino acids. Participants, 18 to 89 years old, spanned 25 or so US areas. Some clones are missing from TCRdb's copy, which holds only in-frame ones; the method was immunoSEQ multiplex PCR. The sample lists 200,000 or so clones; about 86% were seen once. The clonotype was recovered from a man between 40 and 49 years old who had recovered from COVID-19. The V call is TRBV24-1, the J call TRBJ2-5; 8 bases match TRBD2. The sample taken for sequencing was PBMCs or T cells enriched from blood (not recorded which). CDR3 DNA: TGTGCCACCAGTGATAGCGGGGGCGACGGAGAGACCCAGTACTTC. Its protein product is CATSDSGGDGETQYF.